This T cell receptor (beta chain) was identified during a study of T cell responses to AZD1222 COVID-19 vaccine. Points from the study as a whole: Most donors were white British, females outnumbered males, and clonal diversity was possibly underestimated. Two doses of AZD1222 preceded a rise in Spike-specific TCR breadth and depth.

CDR3 length equals 17 residues. V was clipped by 3 bases and J by 1 base; unmatched bases: 8. Germline loops: CDR1 LNHDA, CDR2 SQIVND (reference sequence). With regard to this clone: Its antigen is unidentified.

Method: immunoSEQ multiplex PCR; TCRdb's copy keeps in-frame clones and lacks some. Among about 170,000 clones listed, 93% were seen once. Sequenced material: peripheral blood, taken on day 0 of AZD1222 vaccination. V is TRBV19 and J is TRBJ1-5; 8 bases fit TRBD1. The origin of this receptor is an adult in good health. CDR3 sequence: CASSMDRVEWSNQPQHF. The CDR3 nucleotides read TGTGCCAGTAGTATGGACAGGGTGGAATGGAGCAATCAGCCCCAGCATTTT. Filled out from reference TRBV19 and TRBJ1-5, the complete variable domain reads DGGITQSPKYLFRKEGQNVTLSCEQNLNHDAMYWYRQDPGQGLRLIYYSQIVNDFQKGDIAEGYSVSREKKESFPLTVTSAQKNPTAFYLCASSMDRVEWSNQPQHFGDGTRLSIL.